Below, 19 T cell receptor beta chains from the same sample are listed, as sequenced in a study of shared clonotypes between healthy human individuals. Clones were sequenced by immunoSEQ multiplex PCR, and TCRdb holds only the in-frame ones, with some missing. The sample holds more than 2 million clones, approximately 95% seen once. The sequenced material came from naive CD4+ T cells sorted from blood. This sample's subset: CD45RA+ positively selected. The receptors originated from a man in his late teens or twenties in good health.

For the CDR3, the DNA is TGTGCCAGCAGCTCCGGGACTAGCGGGGGAAGGCGATACACCGGGGAGCTGTTTTTT. This codes for CASSSGTSGGRRYTGELFF. The V and J genes are TRBV5-6 and TRBJ2-2; TRBD2 matches 14 bases. The CDR3 has 19 residues. In germline, CDR1 is SGHDT, CDR2 YYEEEE. Germline trimming cut 3 bases from V and 3 bases from J; bases unmatched to any gene: 10.

This chain connects TRBV10-3 to TRBJ1-3; D is unclear. CDR1 and CDR2 from the germline V gene are ENHRY and SYGVKD. The CDR3 spans 14 residues. The V gene lost 6 bases and the J gene lost 1 base, with 10 bases spanning the gap. The CDR3 spells CAIRNDGSGNTIYF. CDR3 bases: TGTGCCATCAGGAACGACGGATCTGGAAACACCATATATTTT.

Regarding this clone: The same CDR3 arises from other DNA sequences in this sample as well. This rearrangement joins TRBV5-1 to TRBJ2-1, with a possible D match to TRBD2 (6 bases). This CDR3 is built from 14 residues. Deletions cut 2 bases from V and 1 base from J, with 7 bases between. The germline CDR1 and CDR2 sequences are SGHRS and YFSETQ. CDR3 sequence: CASSFSGSYNEQFF. For the CDR3, the DNA is TGCGCCAGCAGCTTTAGCGGATCCTACAATGAGCAGTTCTTC.

V and J are TRBV30 and TRBJ1-4, with D possibly TRBD1 on 5 matching bases. The V end lost 2 bases, the J end lost 4 bases, and 11 bases lay between the germline ends. The CDR3 has 14 residues. Germline CDR1 and CDR2: GTSNPN and SVGIG (reference sequence). CDR3: CAWSTPDSNEKLFF. The CDR3 DNA is TGTGCCTGGAGTACCCCAGACAGTAATGAAAAACTGTTTTTT.

The gene calls are TRBV5-1 and TRBJ2-6; 8 nucleotides match TRBD1. V lost 0 bases to trimming and J lost 1 base; unmatched junction nucleotides: 3. The CDR3 is 17 amino acids. Per germline, CDR1 SGHRS and CDR2 YFSETQ. The CDR3 here is CASSLAGGASGANVLTF. The CDR3 DNA is TGCGCCAGCAGCTTGGCAGGGGGCGCGTCTGGGGCCAACGTCCTGACTTTC.

This chain joins TRBV9 and TRBJ2-3, with 9 bases fitting TRBD2. The CDR3 contains 13 residues. CDR1 and CDR2 from the germline V gene are SGDLS and YYNGEE. The junction had 3 bases not matched to a gene; V was cut back by 3 bases and J by 7 bases. The CDR3, as DNA: TGTGCCAGCAGCGGGACTAGCGCGTATACGCAGTATTTT. It encodes CASSGTSAYTQYF.

The gene calls are TRBV6-5 and TRBJ1-1, with D tentatively TRBD1 (5 bases). V lost 6 bases, J lost 5 bases, and 13 bases lay in between. The CDR3 consists of 13 residues. CDR1 is MNHEY and CDR2 is SVGAGI in the germline V gene. For the CDR3, the DNA is TGTGCCAGCAGCGCTCTTCAGGGTACTGAAGCTTTCTTT. As protein: CASSALQGTEAFF.

V gene TRBV5-6 combines with J gene TRBJ2-1; 10 positions match TRBD2. The V and J ends lost 2 bases and 0 bases, in that order; junction bases with no gene match: 8. The CDR3 is made up of 18 amino acids. Germline-derived CDR1 and CDR2 are SGHDT and YYEEEE. In nucleotides, the CDR3 is TGTGCCAGCAGCTTCACAGCGGGGGGGCGCAGCTCCTACAATGAGCAGTTCTTC. It codes for CASSFTAGGRSSYNEQFF.

A word on this clone: Within the sample, other DNA sequences also encode this same CDR3. The J gene is TRBJ2-5, the V gene TRBV6-6, with 12 bases aligning to TRBD2. With V trimmed by 2 bases and J by 2 bases, 3 bases remained unmatched. The CDR3 has 16 residues. CDR1 is MNHNY, CDR2 SVGAGI, per germline (reference sequence). The CDR3 bases are TGTGCCAGCAGTTACGTAGGGACTAGCGGGCAAGAGACCCAGTACTTC. This encodes CASSYVGTSGQETQYF.

This chain joins TRBV5-4 and TRBJ1-6; no clear D gene. The CDR3 has 13 residues. V was cut by 0 bases and J by 8 bases, with 6 bases left in between. Per germline, CDR1 SGHNT and CDR2 YYREEE (reference sequence). DNA for the CDR3: TGTGCCAGCAGCTTGGATAGGGATTCACCCCTCCACTTT. Translation gives CASSLDRDSPLHF.

V usage is TRBV6-5 and J usage is TRBJ1-6; a weak D match, TRBD1 (6 bases). Trimming cost V 6 bases and J 7 bases, with 16 bases left between them. Germline V lookup: CDR1 MNHEY, CDR2 SVGAGI. The CDR3 contains 15 residues. CDR3 nucleotide sequence: TGTGCCAGCAGCTTATGGGGGGCGCGGAATTCACCCCTCCACTTT. Its translation: CASSLWGARNSPLHF.

This clone was counted once. This rearrangement joins TRBV19 to TRBJ1-1; D unclear. The CDR3 sequence is 14 residues long. CDR1 LNHDA and CDR2 SQIVND come from the germline V gene (reference sequence). Trimming left V 3 bases short and J 3 bases short, with 11 bases between. The CDR3 spells CASSIAQIHTEAFF. CDR3 DNA sequence: TGTGCCAGTAGTATCGCCCAAATCCACACTGAAGCTTTCTTT.

The V gene is TRBV12-5, the J gene TRBJ1-3, with 9 bases matching TRBD1. CDR3 length equals 15 residues. CDR1 is LGHNT, CDR2 FRNRAP, per germline. J gave up 5 bases and V 11 bases, and 13 bases lay outside the gene matches. The CDR3 sequence: CAVRGTGNRRNTIYF. As DNA, the CDR3 is TGTGCTGTTCGCGGGACAGGGAACCGGAGAAACACCATATATTTT.

In regard to this clone: Different DNA sequences within this sample yield the same CDR3. V is TRBV6-6 and J is TRBJ1-6, with 10 bases matching TRBD1. This CDR3 is 15 amino acids long. V lost 4 bases and J lost 7; bases outside the gene matches: 4. CDR1 MNHNY and CDR2 SVGAGI come from the germline V gene (reference sequence). CDR3 sequence (DNA): TGTGCCAGCAGTTCCCCGGGACAGGGGAATTCACCCCTCCACTTT. This codes for CASSSPGQGNSPLHF.

The rearrangement joins TRBV6-6 to TRBJ1-6, with D hard to call. Trimming shortened V by 7 bases and J by 7 bases, and 11 bases separated the two germline ends. Germline CDR1 is MNHNY and CDR2 is SVGAGI (reference sequence). The CDR3 extends over 13 amino acids. CDR3 in DNA: TGTGCCAGCATGGGCAGCGTAAATTCACCCCTCCACTTT. Translating it yields CASMGSVNSPLHF.

The chain has TRBV9 and TRBJ2-3; TRBD2 aligns across 16 bases. CDR1 SGDLS and CDR2 YYNGEE come from the germline V gene. The CDR3 has 17 residues. After removal of 0 bases from V and 5 bases from J, the junction contained 3 bases not matched to a gene. Here the CDR3 reads CASSVAGLAGGIDTQYF. Written as DNA, the CDR3 is TGTGCCAGCAGCGTAGCGGGACTAGCGGGAGGGATAGATACGCAGTATTTT.

The chain joins TRBV5-1 to TRBJ2-7, with D perhaps being TRBD1 or TRBD2 (5 bases each). The V end lost 4 bases, the J end lost 2 bases, and 13 bases lay between the germline ends. Germline V gene data show CDR1 as SGHRS and CDR2 as YFSETQ. This CDR3 has 14 amino acids. The DNA of the CDR3 is TGCGCCAGCAGCGCCGGGACCGTGACCTACGAGCAGTACTTC. Its translation is CASSAGTVTYEQYF.

The chain joins TRBV7-2 to TRBJ2-5, with D possibly being TRBD2 (6 bases). There are 14 residues in the CDR3. CDR1 and CDR2 from the germline V gene are SGHTA and FQGNSA. Trimming stripped 7 bases from V and 2 bases from J, with 14 bases between. Here the CDR3 reads CASKGRAGQETQYF. CDR3 in DNA: TGTGCCAGCAAAGGAAGGGCGGGGCAAGAGACCCAGTACTTC.

The J gene is TRBJ2-5, the V gene TRBV5-4, with 7 bases fitting TRBD2. Trimming at V came to 7 bases and at J to 1 base, leaving 7 bases not matched to a gene. The V gene's germline CDR1 is SGHNT and CDR2 YYREEE (reference sequence). There are 14 residues in the CDR3. The CDR3 loop reads CASGASGTQETQYF. The CDR3 DNA follows: TGTGCCAGCGGGGCTAGCGGCACCCAAGAGACCCAGTACTTC.